Presented here are 24 T cell receptor beta chains from one specimen sequenced in a study of CD8+CD57+ T cells in acquired aplastic anemia. According to the study, genomic DNA was the template for TCR beta VDJ and CDR3 profiling. TCRdb processed the reads anew with MiXCR; each CDR3 protein has one entry. The table includes about 270,000 distinct CDR3 sequences, 56% detected once. Sequenced input: sorted CD4+, CD8+, or CD8+CD57+ T cells (not recorded which) from PBMCs. These receptors originate from a human donor with severe aplastic anemia or a healthy control (not recorded which).

The J gene is TRBJ1-6, the V gene TRBV11-1; TRBD1 matches 9 bases. Germline V gene lookup returns CDR1 SGHAT and CDR2 FQDESV (reference sequence). The CDR3 sequence is 13 residues long. V shed 8 bases and J 9 bases; nucleotides not matched to a gene: 5. The CDR3 region is CASRDRDSSPLHF. The CDR3 bases are TGTGCCAGCCGGGACAGGGACAGTTCACCCCTCCACTTT.

Ten or more counts support this clonotype. The chain uses TRBV5-1 and TRBJ2-4, with 8 bases identical to TRBD2. The CDR3 has 15 residues. Germline-derived CDR1 and CDR2 are SGHRS and YFSETQ. Germline trimming cut 6 bases from V and 3 bases from J; bases unmatched to any gene: 8. The CDR3 nucleotides are TGCGCCAGCACGTCGGGGGGGGACTACAAAAACATTCAGTACTTC. Its protein product is CASTSGGDYKNIQYF.

The V call is TRBV6-6, the J call TRBJ2-3; the D gene is possibly TRBD2 (6 bases). The V end lost 8 bases, the J end lost 1 base, and 13 bases lay between the germline ends. Looked up from germline, CDR1 is MNHNY and CDR2 is SVGAGI (reference sequence). The CDR3 has 14 residues. The CDR3 nucleotides are TGTGCCAGCCGTCCGTGGGGGGGCACAGATACGCAGTATTTT. This encodes CASRPWGGTDTQYF.

Remarks on this clonotype: The junction differs from germline at one of its ends, possibly a read error. The rearrangement links TRBV5-6 to TRBJ2-7; D might be TRBD1 (5 bases). CDR1 is SGHDT, CDR2 YYEEEE, per germline. This CDR3 comprises 14 residues. DNA of the CDR3: TGTGCCAGCAGCTCTCAGGGTGGGTCCTACAAGCAGTACTTC. Translation: CASSSQGGSYKQYF.

This chain connects TRBV20-1 to TRBJ2-2; D might be TRBD1 or TRBD2, each matching 5 bases. V was shortened by 4 bases and J by 2 bases, with 8 bases between the two germline ends. CDR3 size: 13 residues. CDR1 is DFQATT and CDR2 is SNEGSKA in the germline V gene (reference sequence). The CDR3 bases are TGCAGTGCTATGGGACCTAACACCGGGGAGCTGTTTTTT. Translating it yields CSAMGPNTGELFF.

Concerning this clonotype itself: This CDR3 fails to terminate in the conserved phenylalanine or tryptophan, so it likely reflects a read error. It is unclear where the CDR3 begins or ends on the DNA, so no DNA is shown, and the CDR3 is as TCRdb lists it. V gene TRBV7-9 combines with J gene TRBJ1-2. The CDR3 numbers 12 amino acids, ends counted. Germline CDR1 is SEHNR and CDR2 is FQNEAQ (reference sequence). This CDR3 is CASSLGAGVPRG.

This clonotype was counted at least ten times. The chain joins TRBV6-6 to TRBJ1-2; TRBD1 matches at 9 bases. Germline CDR1 MNHNY, CDR2 SVGAGI (reference sequence). The CDR3 consists of 16 residues. The V gene end was trimmed by 4 bases and the J gene end by 3 bases; junction bases not matched to a gene: 9. The CDR3 protein is CASSSWGTGRDYGYTF. CDR3 sequence (DNA): TGTGCCAGCAGTTCCTGGGGGACAGGGAGGGACTATGGCTACACCTTC.

In DNA form, the CDR3 reads TGTGCCACCAGCAGGGACAGGGAAACCGATGAGCAGTTCTTC. It translates to CATSRDRETDEQFF. This chain joins TRBV15 and TRBJ2-1; 8 nucleotides match TRBD1. This CDR3 has 14 amino acids. The V gene end was trimmed by 3 bases and the J gene end by 8 bases; junction bases not matched to a gene: 6. Germline V CDR1 and CDR2: LNHNV, YYDKDF (reference sequence).

Many counts were recorded for this clonotype. V and J are TRBV5-1 and TRBJ2-5, with 9 bases fitting TRBD2. Per the germline V gene, CDR1 is SGHRS and CDR2 is YFSETQ. V shed 0 bases and J 2 bases; nucleotides not matched to a gene: 8. This CDR3 spans 17 amino acids. In DNA, the CDR3 is TGCGCCAGCAGCTTGGGGCTAGCGGGGAGGCGTCAAGAGACCCAGTACTTC. Protein: CASSLGLAGRRQETQYF.

This clonotype was observed at least ten times. The J gene is TRBJ2-5, the V gene TRBV5-1, with 9 bases fitting TRBD2. J lost 2 bases, V lost 0 bases, and 14 bases had no gene match. Germline assignment: CDR1 SGHRS and CDR2 YFSETQ. The CDR3 length is 19 residues. The CDR3 loop is CASSLVELGGGGRQETQYF. The CDR3 region has the DNA TGCGCCAGCAGCTTGGTCGAACTGGGCGGGGGGGGCCGGCAAGAGACCCAGTACTTC.

This rearrangement joins TRBV20-1 to TRBJ2-1; D is ambiguous. The CDR3 loop spans 12 amino acids. Germline values: CDR1 DFQATT, CDR2 SNEGSKA (reference sequence). Deletions cut 4 bases from V and 8 bases from J, with 12 bases between. CDR3 DNA sequence: TGCAGTGCTATTACCGGGTACGATGAGCAGTTCTTC. This gives the protein CSAITGYDEQFF.

The chain combines TRBV2 with TRBJ1-6; perhaps TRBD1 as D (5 bases). Per germline, CDR1 SNHLY and CDR2 FYNNEI. V shed 6 bases and J shed 2 bases, with 8 bases lying between them. CDR3 length: 14 residues. The DNA of the CDR3 is TGTGCCAGCAGCTTGACAGCCTATAATTCACCCCTCCACTTT. It yields the protein CASSLTAYNSPLHF.

The rearrangement joins TRBV12-3 or TRBV12-4 to TRBJ1-1, with D possibly matching TRBD1 (5 bases). The CDR3 covers 11 residues. V lost 3 bases to trimming and J lost 8 bases, with 7 bases between them. DNA of the CDR3: TGTGCCAGCAGTTTGGGGGTCGAAGCTTTCTTT. Protein product: CASSLGVEAFF.

The count of this clonotype is one. This chain connects TRBV7-8 to TRBJ2-3; TRBD2 matches at 10 bases. J gave up 10 bases and V 1 base, and 8 bases lay outside the gene matches. Germline CDR1 is SGHVS and CDR2 is FQNEAQ. CDR3 length equals 15 residues. CDR3: CASSLGGLAGEPQYF. For the CDR3, the DNA is TGTGCCAGCAGCTTAGGAGGTCTAGCGGGGGAGCCGCAGTATTTT. Complete variable domain (other parts from reference TRBV7-8 and TRBJ2-3): GAGVSQSPRYKVAKRGQDVALRCDPISGHVSLFWYQQALGQGPEFLTYFQNEAQLDKSGLPSDRFFAERPEGSVSTLKIQRTQQEDSAVYLCASSLGGLAGEPQYFGPGTRLTVL.

V is TRBV14 and J is TRBJ1-6; D is undetermined. V was cut by 1 base and J by 10 bases, with 8 bases left in between. The germline CDR1 and CDR2 sequences are SGHDN and FVKESK. This CDR3 contains 13 residues. CDR3 region: CASSQASRSPLHF. CDR3 nucleotides: TGTGCCAGCAGCCAAGCTAGCCGGTCACCCCTCCACTTT. Complete variable domain (other parts from reference TRBV14 and TRBJ1-6): EAGVTQFPSHSVIEKGQTVTLRCDPISGHDNLYWYRRVMGKEIKFLLHFVKESKQDESGMPNNRFLAERTGGTYSTLKVQPAELEDSGVYFCASSQASRSPLHFGNGTRLTVT.

The genes are TRBV20-1 and TRBJ1-4; 7 bases are shared with TRBD1. The V gene's germline CDR1 is DFQATT and CDR2 SNEGSKA (reference sequence). V shed 5 bases and J 7 bases; nucleotides not matched to a gene: 1. The CDR3 loop spans 11 amino acids. The CDR3 loop reads CSAWTGEKLFF. In DNA, the CDR3 is TGCAGTGCTTGGACAGGTGAAAAACTGTTTTTT.

A remark on this clonotype: The conserved phenylalanine or tryptophan normally closing the CDR3 is absent here, so this likely arose from a read error. CDR3 sequence (DNA): TGTGCCAGTAGTATACAGGGGGCAGACCAGCCCCAGCATTTG. Translation gives CASSIQGADQPQHL. J is TRBJ1-5 and V is TRBV19, with 8 nucleotides matching TRBD1. V gave up 2 bases and J gave up 7 bases; unmatched junction bases: 4. This CDR3 is 14 amino acids long. Germline V gene lookup returns CDR1 LNHDA and CDR2 SQIVND (reference sequence).

In its sample, this clonotype was seen once. The chain is built from TRBV24-1 and TRBJ2-1; D call uncertain. V was pared by 6 bases and J by 7 bases, with 6 bases between. CDR3 length: 11 residues. From germline, CDR1 is KGHDR and CDR2 SFDVKD. The CDR3 here is CATSFRNEQFF. As DNA, the CDR3 is TGTGCCACCAGTTTTAGGAATGAGCAGTTCTTC.

V and J are TRBV20-1 and TRBJ2-1; D remains ambiguous. This CDR3 is 11 amino acids long. Germline V CDR1 and CDR2: DFQATT, SNEGSKA (reference sequence). V lost 6 bases to trimming and J lost 6 bases, with 9 bases between them. CDR3 sequence (DNA): TGCAGTGCCGAGGCAGGCAATGAGCAGTTCTTC. It specifies CSAEAGNEQFF.

The chain carries TRBV20-1 and TRBJ1-2, with unresolved D. The CDR3 sequence is 13 residues long. The V end was cut by 6 bases, the J end by 1 base, with 12 bases between. Germline V gene sequence: CDR1 DFQATT, CDR2 SNEGSKA (reference sequence). CDR3 amino acids: CSASRQVNYGYTF. As DNA, the CDR3 is TGCAGTGCCAGCCGACAAGTTAACTATGGCTACACCTTC.

The chain combines TRBV10-3 with TRBJ1-5; TRBD1 aligns across 12 bases. After removal of 10 bases from V and 1 base from J, the junction contained 11 bases not matched to a gene. Germline values: CDR1 ENHRY, CDR2 SYGVKD. The CDR3 is 17 amino acids. The CDR3: CASSLGQGADSNQPQHF. For the CDR3, the DNA is TGTGCCAGCAGCTTGGGACAGGGGGCAGACAGCAATCAGCCCCAGCATTTT.

The chain links TRBV19 to TRBJ1-5, with D perhaps TRBD1 (5 bases). V was shortened by 7 bases and J by 0 bases, with 25 bases between the two germline ends. Germline V gene lookup returns CDR1 LNHDA and CDR2 SQIVND (reference sequence). The CDR3 is 19 amino acids. The CDR3 sequence: CASKDWAGLRAHSNQPQHF. CDR3 in DNA: TGTGCCAGTAAGGACTGGGCAGGGTTAAGGGCTCATAGCAATCAGCCCCAGCATTTT.

The rearrangement joins TRBV29-1 to TRBJ2-3; D unresolved. CDR1 SQVTM and CDR2 ANQGSEA come from the germline V gene. This CDR3 contains 13 residues. Between the trimmed V and J ends, which lost 0 bases and 1 base, there was a span of 5 bases. CDR3 amino acids: CSVEDYRTDTQYF. CDR3 nucleotides: TGCAGCGTTGAAGACTACCGCACAGATACGCAGTATTTT.

V and J are TRBV24-1 and TRBJ2-3; unclear D gene. The V and J ends lost 7 bases and 1 base respectively, with 8 bases between them. The CDR3 extends over 13 amino acids. In germline, CDR1 is KGHDR, CDR2 SFDVKD. For the CDR3, the DNA is TGTGCCACCAGGCCTTGGGGCACAGATACGCAGTATTTT. Protein product: CATRPWGTDTQYF.